This T cell receptor (beta chain) was captured in a study of T cell changes during pregnancy in multiple sclerosis. The data were produced by immunoSEQ multiplex PCR, yet TCRdb's version contains in-frame clones alone and is incomplete. Of under 65,000 clones listed, 93% were seen once; the top ten hold 3% to 4.5%. This receptor was taken from a female donor with multiple sclerosis, enrolled in a pregnancy study. Here the sequenced sample was CD8+ T cells from peripheral blood mononuclear cells, taken in the second trimester of pregnancy.

CDR3: CASSLLAGGQGETQYF. The CDR3 DNA follows: TGTGCCAGCAGTTTACTAGCGGGGGGGCAGGGGGAGACCCAGTACTTC. The chain employs TRBV27 and TRBJ2-5, with 12 nucleotides matching TRBD2. The CDR3 runs to 16 residues. The V segment lost 2 bases and the J segment 5 bases; nucleotides outside the gene matches: 6. The V gene's germline CDR1 is MNHEY and CDR2 SMNVEV (reference sequence).